This T cell receptor beta chain was captured in a study of blood T cell repertoires in COVID-19. Across the whole study: Acute-phase and convalescent COVID-19 samples originated in the United States, Italy and Spain.

CDR1 is SGHNT, CDR2 YENEEA, per germline. There are 13 residues in the CDR3. V was pared by 5 bases and J by 2 bases, with 6 bases between. Living in about two dozen US areas, the participants were between about 18 and 100 years of age. Cohorts were determined from participant-reported clinical history. In the source study's methods: The assay estimated nucleated cells by amplifying reference gene primers. Libraries were prepared by immunoSEQ multiplex PCR; TCRdb keeps only in-frame clonotypes and omits some of them. V and J calls plus clone size are reproduced from that table; the DNA served to infer D and trimming. The sample holds about 330,000 clones, about 90% seen once.

The sample taken for sequencing was PBMCs or T cells enriched from blood (not recorded which). The sequence derives from a woman aged 25 to 39 who had recovered from COVID-19. The V gene is TRBV11-3, the J gene TRBJ2-2; no firm D call. CDR3 sequence (DNA): TGTGCCAGCAGCGACAAAAACACCGGGGAGCTGTTTTTT. It yields the protein CASSDKNTGELFF.